The 10 T cell receptor beta chains below all came from one sample that was sequenced in a study of sequential checkpoint blockade in melanoma. The assay was immunoSEQ multiplex PCR, and TCRdb's table has in-frame clones only and misses some. Among under 3,000 clones listed, around 23% were seen once. Described treatment: randomized to nivolumab then ipilimumab (arm A) or the reverse (arm B). Sequencing was performed on tumor tissue (inferred from file names), taken from a patient given nivolumab and ipilimumab in sequence. These receptors all stem from a human donor with melanoma.

The genes are TRBV19 and TRBJ2-1; D perhaps matches TRBD2 (5 bases). V was pared by 3 bases and J by 7 bases, with 16 bases between. The germline gives CDR1 LNHDA, CDR2 SQIVND (reference sequence). The CDR3 is made up of 15 amino acids. The CDR3 here is CASSMSGLLINEQFF. The DNA of the CDR3 is TGTGCCAGTAGTATGTCTGGACTCTTAATTAATGAGCAGTTCTTC.

The table lists this clone with many counts. The rearrangement joins TRBV7-2 to TRBJ2-1; D is ambiguous. V was pared by 0 bases and J by 7 bases, with 7 bases between. Germline lookup yields CDR1 SGHTA and CDR2 FQGNSA. This CDR3 region has 13 residues. CDR3 residues: CASSLATGNEQFF. The CDR3 DNA follows: TGTGCCAGCAGCTTAGCGACCGGGAATGAGCAGTTCTTC.

This chain links TRBV28 with TRBJ2-1, with TRBD2 matching over 8 bases. J was trimmed by 1 base and V by 5 bases; bases with no gene match: 10. The CDR3 is made up of 17 amino acids. CDR1 is MDHEN and CDR2 is SYDVKM in the germline V gene. The chain's CDR3 is CASSRGPGGASYNEQFF. CDR3 nucleotides: TGTGCCAGCAGTAGGGGCCCGGGAGGGGCGTCCTACAATGAGCAGTTCTTC.

The chain combines TRBV6-8 with TRBJ2-7, with D unclear. The germline V gene encodes CDR1 MNHGY and CDR2 SAAAGT. The V end lost 5 bases, the J end lost 5 bases, and 13 bases lay between the germline ends. This CDR3 contains 13 residues. Here the CDR3 DNA reads TGTGCCAGCAGTACGGACCCAAGACACGAGCAGTACTTC. This gives the protein CASSTDPRHEQYF.

By share, this clone ranks as medium-sized (0.01 to 0.1%). The chain combines TRBV4-1 with TRBJ1-1, with D hard to call. The CDR3 totals 18 residues. The V gene lost 2 bases and the J gene lost 1 base, with 20 bases spanning the gap. Germline CDR1 is MGHRA and CDR2 is YSYEKL. CDR3 coding DNA: TGCGCCAGCAGCCAACCTTACGCTATTCGGGGTAGGAACACTGAAGCTTTCTTT. The encoded protein is CASSQPYAIRGRNTEAFF.

This clone was counted ten times or more. The chain links TRBV11-3 to TRBJ2-5; the match to TRBD1 covers 11 bases. The V gene end was trimmed by 1 base and the J gene end by 3 bases; junction bases not matched to a gene: 7. CDR1 and CDR2 (germline): SGHNT, YENEEA. This CDR3 comprises 17 residues. In DNA form, the CDR3 reads TGTGCCAGCAGCTTAGTGGGGACAGGGGGAGTAAAAGAGACCCAGTACTTC. Protein sequence: CASSLVGTGGVKETQYF.

This clone is medium-sized within its sample. V is TRBV11-3 and J is TRBJ2-1; no reliable D call. Trimming removed 3 bases from V and 2 bases from J, with 11 bases in between. This CDR3 is built from 15 residues. Looked up from germline, CDR1 is SGHNT and CDR2 is YENEEA. CDR3 DNA: TGTGCCAGCAGCTTCTTGGGCACAGCCTACAATGAGCAGTTCTTC. Residues: CASSFLGTAYNEQFF.

The chain uses TRBV19 and TRBJ2-1, with 9 bases aligning to TRBD2. With V trimmed by 7 bases and J by 7 bases, 5 bases remained unmatched. This CDR3 has 13 amino acids. Germline lookup yields CDR1 LNHDA and CDR2 SQIVND (reference sequence). The CDR3 here is CASNGGRANEQFF. Written as DNA, the CDR3 is TGTGCCAGTAACGGCGGGAGGGCTAATGAGCAGTTCTTC.

This clone has more than one count but fewer than ten. V is TRBV28 and J is TRBJ1-5; the match to TRBD1 covers 8 bases. The germline V gene encodes CDR1 MDHEN and CDR2 SYDVKM. The V and J ends lost 7 bases and 5 bases, in that order; junction bases with no gene match: 7. The CDR3 runs 14 residues. The chain's CDR3 is CASIKTGEDQPQHF. Here the CDR3 DNA reads TGTGCCAGCATCAAGACAGGGGAAGATCAGCCCCAGCATTTT. The full variable domain, with the rest looked up from reference TRBV28 and TRBJ1-5, is DVKVTQSSRYLVKRTGEKVFLECVQDMDHENMFWYRQDPGLGLRLIYFSYDVKMKEKGDIPEGYSVSREKKERFSLILESASTNQTSMYLCASIKTGEDQPQHFGDGTRLSIL.

This clone was counted ten times or more. The chain employs TRBV11-3 and TRBJ2-7; 9 nucleotides align to TRBD1. Unmatched junction bases numbered 13, after V lost 6 bases and J lost 7 bases. The CDR3 loop spans 15 amino acids. Germline V gene data show CDR1 as SGHNT and CDR2 as YENEEA. CDR3 DNA: TGTGCCAGCAGGGGTCCGGGACAGGGTTCTACGGAGCAGTACTTC. This sequence encodes CASRGPGQGSTEQYF.